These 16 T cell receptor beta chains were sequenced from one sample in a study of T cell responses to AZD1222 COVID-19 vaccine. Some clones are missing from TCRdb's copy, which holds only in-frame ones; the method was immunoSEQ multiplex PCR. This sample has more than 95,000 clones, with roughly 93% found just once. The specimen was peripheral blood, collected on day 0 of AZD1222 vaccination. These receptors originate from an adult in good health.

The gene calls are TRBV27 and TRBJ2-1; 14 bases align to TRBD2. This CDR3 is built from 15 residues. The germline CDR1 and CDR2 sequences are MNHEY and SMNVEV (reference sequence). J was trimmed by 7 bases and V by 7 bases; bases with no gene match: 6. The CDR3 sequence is CASTPGTSGSNEQFF. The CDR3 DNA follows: TGTGCCAGCACCCCCGGGACTAGCGGGAGTAATGAGCAGTTCTTC.

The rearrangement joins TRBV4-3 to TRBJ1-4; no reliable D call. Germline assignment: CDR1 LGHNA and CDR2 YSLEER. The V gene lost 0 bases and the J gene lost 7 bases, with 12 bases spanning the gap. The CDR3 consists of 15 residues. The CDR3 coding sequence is TGCGCCAGCAGCCAAGAAGATACCCGGCCTGAAAAACTGTTTTTT. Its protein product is CASSQEDTRPEKLFF.

The DNA of the CDR3 is TGTGCCAGCAGCTGGACCTCGGGGGGCTTGGGCAAAAACATTCAGTACTTC. It specifies CASSWTSGGLGKNIQYF. The chain links TRBV5-4 to TRBJ2-4; perhaps TRBD2 as D (7 bases). The CDR3 covers 17 residues. Germline V gene lookup returns CDR1 SGHNT and CDR2 YYREEE (reference sequence). Deletions cut 3 bases from V and 3 bases from J, with 19 bases between.

The CDR3 is CAWNRGRYIRTGNDGGYTF. CDR3 DNA sequence: TGTGCCTGGAACCGGGGAAGGTATATCCGAACAGGGAACGACGGTGGCTACACCTTC. The chain has TRBV30 and TRBJ1-2, with D tentatively TRBD1 (6 bases). The CDR3 extends over 19 amino acids. The ends were cut back, 4 bases at V and 7 bases at J, with 34 bases in the middle. From germline, CDR1 is GTSNPN and CDR2 SVGIG (reference sequence).

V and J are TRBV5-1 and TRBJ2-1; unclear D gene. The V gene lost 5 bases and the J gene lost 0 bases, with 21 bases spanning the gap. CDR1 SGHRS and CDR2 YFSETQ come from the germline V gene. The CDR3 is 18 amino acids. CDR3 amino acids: CASRHPPVRSSSYNEQFF. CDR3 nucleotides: TGCGCCAGCAGGCACCCCCCTGTGAGGTCTAGCTCCTACAATGAGCAGTTCTTC.

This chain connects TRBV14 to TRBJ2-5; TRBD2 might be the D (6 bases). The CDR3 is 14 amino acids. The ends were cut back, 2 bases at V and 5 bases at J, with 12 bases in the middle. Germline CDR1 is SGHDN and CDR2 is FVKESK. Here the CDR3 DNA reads TGTGCCAGCAGCCAATCGGCCGGAGGGGAGACCCAGTACTTC. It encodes CASSQSAGGETQYF.

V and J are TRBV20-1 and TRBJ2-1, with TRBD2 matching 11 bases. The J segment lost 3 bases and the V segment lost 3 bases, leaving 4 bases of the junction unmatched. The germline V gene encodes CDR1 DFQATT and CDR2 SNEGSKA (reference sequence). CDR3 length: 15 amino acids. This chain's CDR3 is CSASTLAGGYNEQFF. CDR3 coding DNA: TGCAGTGCTAGTACCCTAGCGGGAGGCTACAATGAGCAGTTCTTC.

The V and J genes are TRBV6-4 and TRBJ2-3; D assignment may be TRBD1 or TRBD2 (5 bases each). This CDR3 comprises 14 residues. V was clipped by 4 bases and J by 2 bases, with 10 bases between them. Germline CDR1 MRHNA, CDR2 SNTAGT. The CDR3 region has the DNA TGTGCCAGCAGTGCAGGGACCGACACAGATACGCAGTATTTT. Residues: CASSAGTDTDTQYF.

This CDR3 reads CASNQHRASGTDTQYF. The CDR3 nucleotides read TGTGCCAGCAACCAGCATAGGGCTAGCGGCACAGATACGCAGTATTTT. The V and J genes are TRBV28 and TRBJ2-3; D perhaps matches TRBD2 (6 bases). The CDR3 is 16 amino acids. Trimming shortened V by 7 bases and J by 1 base, and 18 bases separated the two germline ends. Germline loops: CDR1 MDHEN, CDR2 SYDVKM. The full variable domain, its missing parts supplied by reference TRBV28 and TRBJ2-3, is DVKVTQSSRYLVKRTGEKVFLECVQDMDHENMFWYRQDPGLGLRLIYFSYDVKMKEKGDIPEGYSVSREKKERFSLILESASTNQTSMYLCASNQHRASGTDTQYFGPGTRLTVL.

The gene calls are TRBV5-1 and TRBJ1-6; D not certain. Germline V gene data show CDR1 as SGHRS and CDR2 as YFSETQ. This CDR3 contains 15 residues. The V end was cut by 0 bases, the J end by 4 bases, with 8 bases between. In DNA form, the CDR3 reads TGCGCCAGCAGCTTGGGGCGGACGTATAATTCACCCCTCCACTTT. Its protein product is CASSLGRTYNSPLHF.

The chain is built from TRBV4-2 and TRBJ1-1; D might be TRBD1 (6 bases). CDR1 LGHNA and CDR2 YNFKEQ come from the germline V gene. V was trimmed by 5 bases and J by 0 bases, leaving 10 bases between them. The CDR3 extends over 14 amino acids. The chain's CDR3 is CASSSGAVNTEAFF. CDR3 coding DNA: TGTGCCAGCAGCTCGGGGGCTGTGAACACTGAAGCTTTCTTT.

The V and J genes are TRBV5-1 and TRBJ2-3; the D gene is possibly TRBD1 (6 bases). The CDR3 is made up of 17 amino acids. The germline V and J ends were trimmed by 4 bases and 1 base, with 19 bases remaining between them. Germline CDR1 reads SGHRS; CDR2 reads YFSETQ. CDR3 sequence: CASSGGWGPPGTDTQYF. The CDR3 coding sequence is TGCGCCAGCAGCGGGGGCTGGGGACCGCCTGGCACAGATACGCAGTATTTT. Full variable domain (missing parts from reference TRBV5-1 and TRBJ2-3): KAGVTQTPRYLIKTRGQQVTLSCSPISGHRSVSWYQQTPGQGLQFLFEYFSETQRNKGNFPGRFSGRQFSNSRSEMNVSTLELGDSALYLCASSGGWGPPGTDTQYFGPGTRLTVL.

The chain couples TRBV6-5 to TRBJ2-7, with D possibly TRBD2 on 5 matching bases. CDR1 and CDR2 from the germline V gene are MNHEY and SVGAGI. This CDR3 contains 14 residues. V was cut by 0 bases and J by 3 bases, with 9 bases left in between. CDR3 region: CASSYSPGSYEQYF. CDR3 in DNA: TGTGCCAGCAGTTACTCTCCGGGGAGCTACGAGCAGTACTTC.

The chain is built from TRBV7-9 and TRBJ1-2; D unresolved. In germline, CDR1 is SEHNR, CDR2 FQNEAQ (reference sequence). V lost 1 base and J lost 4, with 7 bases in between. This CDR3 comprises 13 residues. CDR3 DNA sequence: TGTGCCAGCAGCTTAGTGGGCAGCTATGGCTACACCTTC. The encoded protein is CASSLVGSYGYTF.

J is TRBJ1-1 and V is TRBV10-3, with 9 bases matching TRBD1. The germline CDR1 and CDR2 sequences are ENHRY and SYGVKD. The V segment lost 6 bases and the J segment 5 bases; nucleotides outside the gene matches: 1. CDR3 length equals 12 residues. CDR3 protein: CAIRDRGTEAFF. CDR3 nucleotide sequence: TGTGCCATCAGGGACAGGGGTACTGAAGCTTTCTTT.

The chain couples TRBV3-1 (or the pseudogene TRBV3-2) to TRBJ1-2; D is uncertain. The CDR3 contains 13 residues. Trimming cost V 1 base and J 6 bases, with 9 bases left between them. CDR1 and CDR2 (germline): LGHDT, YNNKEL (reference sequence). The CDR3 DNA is TGTGCCAGCAGCCAAGTTTCCGAGGATGGCTACACCTTC. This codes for CASSQVSEDGYTF.